This TCR beta chain emerged from a study of T cell repertoires in cytomegalovirus infection. Study information: Well-studied HLA-B-restricted CMV epitopes were used in the study alongside recently identified HLA-C-restricted ones. CMV infection together with matching HLA type was indicated by public TCR beta signatures. Points from the study as a whole: Using cumulative public TCR beta family frequency, the authors identified those who carried CMV together with the relevant HLA. HLA-C-restricted CMV-specific TCR beta clonotypes prevailed in the ex vivo response.

About this clonotype: Its antigen remains unknown.

The CDR3 loop spans 14 amino acids. Germline CDR1 MNHEY, CDR2 SMNVEV (reference sequence). J lost 3 bases, V lost 2 bases, and 4 bases had no gene match. TCRdb itself ran the reads through MiXCR, one entry per CDR3 protein. In the table there are over 250,000 distinct CDR3 sequences, around 20% of which are singletons. This sample comprised cultured PBMCs, obtained from culture after CMV antigen stimulation. This clonotype was obtained from a human donor in good health (CMV status not recorded). Some clones in this sample may be carry-over from other donors' samples. This chain connects TRBV27 to TRBJ2-7; 7 nucleotides align to TRBD2. This CDR3 is CASSLNGGFYEQYF. CDR3 sequence (DNA): TGTGCCAGCAGTTTAAACGGGGGGTTCTACGAGCAGTACTTC.